This T cell receptor (beta chain) was sequenced in a study of shared clonotypes between healthy human individuals. About this clone itself: Antigen unknown.

Whole-study findings and limits: In the sorted subsets, rarefaction showed sequencing was incomplete despite large depth. What limited the represented genetic and exposure-history diversity was the small number of donors.

The ends lost 4 bases at V and 4 bases at J; junction bases unmatched: 6. CDR3 length: 15 amino acids. CDR1 MGHDK and CDR2 SYGVNS come from the germline V gene. TCRdb keeps only in-frame clones here, not all; method: immunoSEQ multiplex PCR. The table shows 2 million to 2.5 million clones, with 80% to 95% occurring only once. The sample taken for sequencing was naive CD4+ T cells from PBMCs. Subset in this sample: CD45RA+ positively selected. This receptor was taken from a young man in good health. Some clones in this sample may be carry-over from other donors' samples. The V and J genes are TRBV25-1 and TRBJ1-4; 7 nucleotides align to TRBD1. The CDR3 nucleotides are TGTGCCAGCAGTGCCATACAGGGGATTAATGAAAAACTGTTTTTT. It codes for CASSAIQGINEKLFF.